The 11 T cell receptor beta chains below come from one sample, sequenced in a study of OX40 agonist ivuxolimab in advanced cancers. Sequenced by immunoSEQ multiplex PCR; TCRdb stores in-frame clones only, minus some. The profile covers around 45,000 clones, with just over 90% appearing a single time and around a fifth taken by the ten largest. Sequenced material: CD4+ or CD8+ T cells sorted from blood, taken in a trial of the OX40 agonist ivuxolimab. The receptor set was obtained from an adult with an advanced solid tumor such as melanoma, head and neck, liver or kidney cancer.

This chain links TRBV13 with TRBJ2-5; the match to TRBD2 covers 7 bases. V was clipped by 6 bases and J by 1 base; unmatched bases: 8. The CDR3 has 15 residues. Germline V gene lookup returns CDR1 PRHDT and CDR2 FYEKMQ (reference sequence). In DNA, the CDR3 is TGTGCCAGCAGTCCCAAACTAGCGAGCCAAGAGACCCAGTACTTC. This codes for CASSPKLASQETQYF. The full variable domain, rest sourced from reference TRBV13 and TRBJ2-5, is AAGVIQSPRHLIKEKRETATLKCYPIPRHDTVYWYQQGPGQDPQFLISFYEKMQSDKGSIPDRFSAQQFSDYHSELNMSSLELGDSALYFCASSPKLASQETQYFGPGTRLLVL.

This chain uses TRBV28 with TRBJ1-4; 7 nucleotides match TRBD1. Looked up from germline, CDR1 is MDHEN and CDR2 is SYDVKM. CDR3 length: 15 residues. Trimming took 7 bases from V and 7 from J; bases not matched to a gene: 12. This chain's CDR3 is CASTRRTGEIEKLFF. CDR3 in DNA: TGTGCCAGCACTCGTCGGACAGGAGAGATTGAAAAACTGTTTTTT.

The V call is TRBV19, the J call TRBJ2-7, with a weak D call TRBD1 (6 bases). CDR3 length: 15 residues. Trimming left V 3 bases short and J 2 bases short, with 14 bases between. CDR1 and CDR2 (germline): LNHDA, SQIVND (reference sequence). CDR3 residues: CASSILARGAYEQYF. The DNA of the CDR3 is TGTGCCAGTAGTATCCTTGCCAGGGGAGCCTACGAGCAGTACTTC.

This chain links TRBV19 with TRBJ2-3; 11 bases match TRBD2. V lost 2 bases, J lost 5 bases, and 6 bases stayed unmatched. CDR1 and CDR2 from the germline V gene are LNHDA and SQIVND (reference sequence). This CDR3 region has 16 residues. The CDR3 DNA follows: TGTGCCAGTAGTATAATACTAGCGGGGGCTGGAGATACGCAGTATTTT. It codes for CASSIILAGAGDTQYF. The full variable domain, completed using reference TRBV19 and TRBJ2-3, is DGGITQSPKYLFRKEGQNVTLSCEQNLNHDAMYWYRQDPGQGLRLIYYSQIVNDFQKGDIAEGYSVSREKKESFPLTVTSAQKNPTAFYLCASSIILAGAGDTQYFGPGTRLTVL.

The CDR3 nucleotides read TGTGCCACCAGCAGAGATCCCCTGGATCTGGGTACTGGAAACACCATATATTTT. Its translation: CATSRDPLDLGTGNTIYF. V is TRBV15 and J is TRBJ1-3; D is undetermined. This CDR3 has 18 residues. CDR1 is LNHNV and CDR2 is YYDKDF in the germline V gene (reference sequence). V was cut by 0 bases and J by 2 bases, with 17 bases left in between.

The chain uses TRBV7-8 and TRBJ2-5; TRBD1 agrees at 7 bases. V trimming: 5 bases; J trimming: 4 bases; junction bases outside the gene matches: 7. This CDR3 is 14 amino acids long. The germline V gene has CDR1 SGHVS and CDR2 FQNEAQ. CDR3 bases: TGTGCCAGCAGCCCGGGACAGCCAGGAGAGACCCAGTACTTC. Translated, it gives CASSPGQPGETQYF.

The chain uses TRBV5-1 and TRBJ2-7; possibly TRBD1 for D (6 bases). Trimming stripped 6 bases from V and 3 bases from J, with 10 bases between. Germline lookup yields CDR1 SGHRS and CDR2 YFSETQ. This CDR3 region has 12 residues. CDR3 amino acids: CASIGQNYEQYF. The CDR3, as DNA: TGCGCCAGCATTGGACAGAACTACGAGCAGTACTTC.

As DNA, the CDR3 is TGTGCCACCACGGGACAGGGGGTCCCACTCTCTGGGGCCAACGTCCTGACTTTC. Amino acid sequence: CATTGQGVPLSGANVLTF. The chain links TRBV28 to TRBJ2-6; TRBD1 aligns across 11 bases. CDR1 is MDHEN, CDR2 SYDVKM, per germline. The V gene end was trimmed by 10 bases and the J gene end by 0 bases; junction bases not matched to a gene: 11. The CDR3 consists of 18 residues. The variable domain in full, with the rest retrieved from reference TRBV28 and TRBJ2-6, is DVKVTQSSRYLVKRTGEKVFLECVQDMDHENMFWYRQDPGLGLRLIYFSYDVKMKEKGDIPEGYSVSREKKERFSLILESASTNQTSMYLCATTGQGVPLSGANVLTFGAGSRLTVL.

The CDR3 loop is CASSWGLANLTSTDTQYF. In DNA form, the CDR3 reads TGTGCCAGCAGCTGGGGACTAGCGAACCTAACTAGCACAGATACGCAGTATTTT. The chain links TRBV5-6 to TRBJ2-3; 10 positions match TRBD2. V gave up 3 bases and J gave up 0 bases; unmatched junction bases: 10. The CDR3 extends over 18 amino acids. In germline, CDR1 is SGHDT, CDR2 YYEEEE.

The chain is built from TRBV2 and TRBJ1-5; D unclear. The V and J ends lost 5 bases and 0 bases respectively, with 11 bases between them. CDR3 size: 15 residues. Germline CDR1 SNHLY, CDR2 FYNNEI. The CDR3 DNA reads as TGTGCCAGCAGTAGTACAGCCTATAGCAATCAGCCCCAGCATTTT. As protein: CASSSTAYSNQPQHF.

The chain combines TRBV7-9 with TRBJ2-3, with 9 positions matching TRBD2. Looked up from germline, CDR1 is SEHNR and CDR2 is FQNEAQ (reference sequence). This CDR3 has 13 amino acids. V shed 3 bases, J shed 6 bases, and the junction held 1 base outside the gene matches. CDR3 in DNA: TGTGCCAGCAGCTTGCTAGCGGGGGATACGCAGTATTTT. Translated: CASSLLAGDTQYF.